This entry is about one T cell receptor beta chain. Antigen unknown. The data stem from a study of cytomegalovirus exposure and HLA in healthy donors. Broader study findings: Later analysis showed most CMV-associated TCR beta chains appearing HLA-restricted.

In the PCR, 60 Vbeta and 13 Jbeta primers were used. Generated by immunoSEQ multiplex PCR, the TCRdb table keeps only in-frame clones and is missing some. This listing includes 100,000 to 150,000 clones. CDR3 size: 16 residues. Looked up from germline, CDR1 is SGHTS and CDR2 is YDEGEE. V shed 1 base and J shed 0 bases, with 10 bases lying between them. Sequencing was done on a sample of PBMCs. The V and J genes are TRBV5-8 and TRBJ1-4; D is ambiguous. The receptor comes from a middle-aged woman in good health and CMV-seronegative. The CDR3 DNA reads TGTGCCAGCAGCTTGTTCACTCGCTCAACTAATGAAAAACTGTTTTTT. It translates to CASSLFTRSTNEKLFF.